This T cell receptor (beta chain) emerged from a study of vaccination and CD4 T cells after COVID-19. General observations from the study: Spike mono-reactive clones accounted for 304 of the 307 vaccine-specific clones found in convalescent patients.

Scientists ran DNA taken from cultured CD4+ T cells through the Oncomine TCR Beta short-read assay for sequencing. A single record per CDR3 protein comes from TCRdb applying MiXCR to the PCR reads. The profile covers over 7,500 distinct CDR3 sequences, with approximately 58% appearing a single time and approximately 13% taken by the ten largest. Treatment reported: roughly 10-day PBMC culture with coronavirus spike peptide pools or control peptides (ViraFEST assay). Before the COVID-19 pandemic (2011-2018), CD4+ T cells were obtained from the unexposed donor. To note about this clonotype: The antigen is unknown. At one boundary the junction diverges from the germline segment, which might be a read error.

CDR3 length: 11 residues. Germline V gene data show CDR1 as LNHDA and CDR2 as SQIVND (reference sequence). The gene calls are TRBV19 and TRBJ2-1; D tentatively reads TRBD1 or TRBD2 (5 bases each). This clonotype was sampled from a human donor in good health. The specimen was CD4+ T cells from blood, cultured in vitro. The CDR3 sequence: CASSTGYSGAF. CDR3 bases: TGTGCCAGTAGTACGGGGTACTCCGGGGCCTTC.